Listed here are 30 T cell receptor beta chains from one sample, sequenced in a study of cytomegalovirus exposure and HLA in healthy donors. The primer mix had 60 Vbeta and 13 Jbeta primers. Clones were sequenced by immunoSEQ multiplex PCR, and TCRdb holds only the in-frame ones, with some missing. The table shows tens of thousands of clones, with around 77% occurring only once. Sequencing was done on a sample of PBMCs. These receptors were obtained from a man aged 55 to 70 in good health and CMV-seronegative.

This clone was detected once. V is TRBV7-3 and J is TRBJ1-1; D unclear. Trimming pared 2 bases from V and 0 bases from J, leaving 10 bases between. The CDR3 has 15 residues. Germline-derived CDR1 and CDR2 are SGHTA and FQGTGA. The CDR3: CASSLFPVLNTEAFF. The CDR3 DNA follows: TGTGCCAGCAGCTTATTCCCAGTACTGAACACTGAAGCTTTCTTT.

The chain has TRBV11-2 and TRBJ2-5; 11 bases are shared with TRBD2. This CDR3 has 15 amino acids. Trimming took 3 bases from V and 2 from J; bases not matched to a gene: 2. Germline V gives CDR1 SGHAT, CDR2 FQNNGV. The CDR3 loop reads CASSLRLAGQETQYF. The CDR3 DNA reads TGTGCCAGCAGCTTGCGACTAGCGGGGCAAGAGACCCAGTACTTC.

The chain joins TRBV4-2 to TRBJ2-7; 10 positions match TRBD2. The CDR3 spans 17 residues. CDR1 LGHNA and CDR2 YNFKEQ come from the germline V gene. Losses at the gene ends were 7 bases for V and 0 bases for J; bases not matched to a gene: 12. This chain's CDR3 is CASNPGLADASSYEQYF. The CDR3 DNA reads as TGTGCCAGCAACCCTGGACTAGCGGACGCTAGCTCCTACGAGCAGTACTTC.

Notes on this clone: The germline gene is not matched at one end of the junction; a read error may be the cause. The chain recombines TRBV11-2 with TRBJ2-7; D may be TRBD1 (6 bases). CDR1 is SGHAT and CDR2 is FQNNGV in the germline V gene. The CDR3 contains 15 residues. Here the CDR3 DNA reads TGTTCCAGCAGCTCCCTCCGGGACAAGTCCTACGAGCAGTACTTC. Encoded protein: CSSSSLRDKSYEQYF.

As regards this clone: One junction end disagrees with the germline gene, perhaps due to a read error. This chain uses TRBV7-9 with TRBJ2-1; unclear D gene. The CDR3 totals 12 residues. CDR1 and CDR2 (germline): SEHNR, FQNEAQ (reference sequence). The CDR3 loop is CSSSDIYNEQFF. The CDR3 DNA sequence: TGTTCCAGCAGCGACATTTACAATGAGCAGTTCTTC.

The CDR3 loop is CASSLSRGIAQYF. The CDR3 DNA follows: TGCGCCAGCAGCTTGTCACGGGGTATTGCGCAGTACTTC. This rearrangement joins TRBV5-1 to TRBJ2-7; a possible D gene is TRBD2 (5 bases). V gave up 1 base and J gave up 9 bases, with 14 bases separating them. The CDR3 totals 13 residues. CDR1 is SGHRS and CDR2 is YFSETQ in the germline V gene.

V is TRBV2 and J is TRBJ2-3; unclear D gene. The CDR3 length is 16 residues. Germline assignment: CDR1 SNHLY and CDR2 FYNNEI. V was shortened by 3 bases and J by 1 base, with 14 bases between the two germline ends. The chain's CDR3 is CASSEVAVYRTDTQYF. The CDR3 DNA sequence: TGTGCCAGCAGTGAGGTGGCAGTTTATCGCACAGATACGCAGTATTTT.

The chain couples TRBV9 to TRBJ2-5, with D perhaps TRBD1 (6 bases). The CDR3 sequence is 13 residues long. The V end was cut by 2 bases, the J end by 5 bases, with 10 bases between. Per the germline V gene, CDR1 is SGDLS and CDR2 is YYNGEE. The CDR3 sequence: CASSVGATETQYF. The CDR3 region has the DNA TGTGCCAGCAGCGTGGGGGCCACTGAGACCCAGTACTTC.

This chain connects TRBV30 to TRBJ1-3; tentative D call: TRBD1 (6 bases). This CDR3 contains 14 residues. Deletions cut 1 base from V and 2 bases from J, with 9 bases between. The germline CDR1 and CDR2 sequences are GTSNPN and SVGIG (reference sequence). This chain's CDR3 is CAWSGSGAGNTIYF. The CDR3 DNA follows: TGTGCCTGGAGTGGGTCAGGGGCTGGAAACACCATATATTTT.

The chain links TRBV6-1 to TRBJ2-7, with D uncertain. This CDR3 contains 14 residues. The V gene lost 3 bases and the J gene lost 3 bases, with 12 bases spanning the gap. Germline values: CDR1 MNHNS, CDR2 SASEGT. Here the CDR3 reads CASSEGQAIYEQYF. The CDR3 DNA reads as TGTGCCAGCAGTGAGGGCCAGGCTATCTACGAGCAGTACTTC.

CDR3 protein: CASSLLAGYNNEQFF. The CDR3 bases are TGTGCCAGCAGCTTACTAGCGGGATACAACAATGAGCAGTTCTTC. The V gene is TRBV11-2, the J gene TRBJ2-1; 9 nucleotides align to TRBD2. This CDR3 is built from 15 residues. The germline V gene has CDR1 SGHAT and CDR2 FQNNGV. V shed 2 bases and J 5 bases; nucleotides not matched to a gene: 4.

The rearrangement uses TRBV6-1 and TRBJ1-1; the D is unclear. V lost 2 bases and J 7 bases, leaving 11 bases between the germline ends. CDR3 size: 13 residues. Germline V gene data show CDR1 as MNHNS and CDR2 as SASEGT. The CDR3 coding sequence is TGTGCCAGCAGTGAAAGAGGTGAACGTGAAGCTTTCTTT. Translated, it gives CASSERGEREAFF.

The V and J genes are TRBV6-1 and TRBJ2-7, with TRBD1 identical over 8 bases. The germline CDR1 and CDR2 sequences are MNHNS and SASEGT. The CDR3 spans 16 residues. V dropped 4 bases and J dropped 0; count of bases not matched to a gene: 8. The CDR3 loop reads CASSGPTGVYSYEQYF. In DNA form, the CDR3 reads TGTGCCAGCAGTGGACCGACAGGGGTCTACTCCTACGAGCAGTACTTC.

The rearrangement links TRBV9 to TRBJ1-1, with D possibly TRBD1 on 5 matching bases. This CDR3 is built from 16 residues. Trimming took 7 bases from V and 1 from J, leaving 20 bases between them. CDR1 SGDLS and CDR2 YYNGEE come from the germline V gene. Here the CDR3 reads CASALGRGGRNTEAFF. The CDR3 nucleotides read TGTGCCAGCGCCCTAGGGAGGGGAGGACGGAACACTGAAGCTTTCTTT.

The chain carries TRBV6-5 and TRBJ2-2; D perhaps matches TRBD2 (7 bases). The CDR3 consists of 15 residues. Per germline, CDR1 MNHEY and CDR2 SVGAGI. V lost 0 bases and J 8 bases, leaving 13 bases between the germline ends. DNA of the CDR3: TGTGCCAGCAGTTACTCGAGGGGGGGATTGGGGGAGCTGTTTTTT. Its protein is CASSYSRGGLGELFF.

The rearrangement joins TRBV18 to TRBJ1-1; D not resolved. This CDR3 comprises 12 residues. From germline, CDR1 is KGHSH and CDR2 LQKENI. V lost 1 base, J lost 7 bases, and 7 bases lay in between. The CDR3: CASSPRAGEAFF. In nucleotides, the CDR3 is TGTGCCAGCTCACCACGGGCGGGTGAAGCTTTCTTT.

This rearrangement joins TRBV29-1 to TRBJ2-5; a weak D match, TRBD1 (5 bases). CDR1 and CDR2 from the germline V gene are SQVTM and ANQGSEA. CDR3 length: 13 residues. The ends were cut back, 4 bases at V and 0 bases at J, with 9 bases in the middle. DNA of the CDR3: TGCAGCGTTGTAAAGGACAACCAAGAGACCCAGTACTTC. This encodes CSVVKDNQETQYF.

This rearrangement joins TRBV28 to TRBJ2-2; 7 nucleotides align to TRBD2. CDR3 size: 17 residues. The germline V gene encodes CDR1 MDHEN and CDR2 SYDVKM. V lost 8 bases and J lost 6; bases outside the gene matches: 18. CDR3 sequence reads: CASVPVREVLFAGELFF. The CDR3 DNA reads TGTGCCAGCGTTCCAGTACGGGAGGTTCTATTTGCCGGGGAGCTGTTTTTT.

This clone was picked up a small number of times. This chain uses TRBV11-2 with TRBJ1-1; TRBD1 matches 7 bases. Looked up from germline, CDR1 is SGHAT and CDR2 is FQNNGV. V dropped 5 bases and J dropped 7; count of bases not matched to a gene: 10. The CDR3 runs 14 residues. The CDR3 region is CASSHNRGRGEAFF. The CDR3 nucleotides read TGTGCCAGCAGCCATAACAGGGGAAGGGGTGAAGCTTTCTTT.

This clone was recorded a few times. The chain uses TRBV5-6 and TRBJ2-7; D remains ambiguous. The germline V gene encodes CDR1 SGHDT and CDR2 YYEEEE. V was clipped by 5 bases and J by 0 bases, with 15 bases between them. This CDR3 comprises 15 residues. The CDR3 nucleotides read TGTGCCAGCAGTGAGTTGGGCCCGAGCTCCTACGAGCAGTACTTC. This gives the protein CASSELGPSSYEQYF.

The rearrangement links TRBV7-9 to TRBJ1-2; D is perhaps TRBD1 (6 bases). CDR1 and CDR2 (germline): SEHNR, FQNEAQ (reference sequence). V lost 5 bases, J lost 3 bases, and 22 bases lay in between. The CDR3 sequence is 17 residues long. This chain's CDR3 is CASSTPNPLAGDYGYTF. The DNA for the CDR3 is TGTGCCAGCAGCACCCCGAATCCCCTGGCAGGGGACTATGGCTACACCTTC.

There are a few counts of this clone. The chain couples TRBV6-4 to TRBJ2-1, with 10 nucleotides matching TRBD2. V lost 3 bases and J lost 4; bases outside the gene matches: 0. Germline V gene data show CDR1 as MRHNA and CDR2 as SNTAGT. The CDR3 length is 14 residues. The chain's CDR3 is CASSEAGGYNEQFF. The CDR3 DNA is TGTGCCAGCAGTGAAGCGGGGGGGTACAATGAGCAGTTCTTC.

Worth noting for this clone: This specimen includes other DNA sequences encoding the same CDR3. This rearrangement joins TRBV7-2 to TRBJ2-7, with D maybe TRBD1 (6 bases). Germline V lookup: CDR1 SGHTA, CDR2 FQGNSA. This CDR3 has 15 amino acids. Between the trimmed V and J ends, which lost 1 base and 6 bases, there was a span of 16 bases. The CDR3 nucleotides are TGTGCCAGCAGCTTAGGGGGATACAGGGCGACCGAGCAGTACTTC. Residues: CASSLGGYRATEQYF. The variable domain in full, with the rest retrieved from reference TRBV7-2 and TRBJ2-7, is GAGVSQSPSNKVTEKGKDVELRCDPISGHTALYWYRQSLGQGLEFLIYFQGNSAPDKSGLPSDRFSAERTGGSVSTLTIQRTQQEDSAVYLCASSLGGYRATEQYFGPGTRLTVT.

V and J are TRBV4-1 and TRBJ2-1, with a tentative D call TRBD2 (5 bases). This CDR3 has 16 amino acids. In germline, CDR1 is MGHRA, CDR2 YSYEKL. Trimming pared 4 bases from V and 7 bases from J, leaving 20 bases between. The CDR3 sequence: CASSPQLVGRRNEQFF. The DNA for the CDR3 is TGCGCCAGCAGCCCGCAACTAGTGGGCCGGAGGAATGAGCAGTTCTTC.

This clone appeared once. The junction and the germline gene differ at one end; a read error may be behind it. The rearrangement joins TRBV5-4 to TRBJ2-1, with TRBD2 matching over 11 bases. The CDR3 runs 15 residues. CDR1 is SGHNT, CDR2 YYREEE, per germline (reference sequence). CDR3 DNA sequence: TGTCCCAGCAGCCCCGGGACTAGCGGAAACAATGAGCAGTTCTTC. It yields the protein CPSSPGTSGNNEQFF.

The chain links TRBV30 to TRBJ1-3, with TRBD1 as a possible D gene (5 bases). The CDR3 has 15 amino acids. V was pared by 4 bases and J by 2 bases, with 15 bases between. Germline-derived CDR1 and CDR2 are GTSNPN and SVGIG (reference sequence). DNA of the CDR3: TGTGCCTGGAAAAAGAAACGGGGGACTGGAAACACCATATATTTT. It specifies CAWKKKRGTGNTIYF.

As DNA, the CDR3 is TGTGCCAGCAGCGAGGGGGGGGAGTATAGCAATCAGCCCCAGCATTTT. Its protein is CASSEGGEYSNQPQHF. The chain has TRBV2 and TRBJ1-5; D may be TRBD1 (6 bases). V lost 6 bases and J lost 0, with 15 bases in between. Germline V gene data show CDR1 as SNHLY and CDR2 as FYNNEI. The CDR3 has 16 amino acids. Drawing the rest from reference TRBV2 and TRBJ1-5, the complete variable domain is EPEVTQTPSHQVTQMGQEVILRCVPISNHLYFYWYRQILGQKVEFLVSFYNNEISEKSEIFDDQFSVERPDGSNFTLKIRSTKLEDSAMYFCASSEGGEYSNQPQHFGDGTRLSIL.

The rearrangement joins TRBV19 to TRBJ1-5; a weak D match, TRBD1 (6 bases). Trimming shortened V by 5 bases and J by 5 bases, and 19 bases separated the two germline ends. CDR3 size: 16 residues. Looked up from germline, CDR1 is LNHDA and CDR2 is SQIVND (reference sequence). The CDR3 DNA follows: TGTGCCAGTAGTGCCACAGACAGGCGTCTCTATCAGCCCCAGCATTTT. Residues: CASSATDRRLYQPQHF.

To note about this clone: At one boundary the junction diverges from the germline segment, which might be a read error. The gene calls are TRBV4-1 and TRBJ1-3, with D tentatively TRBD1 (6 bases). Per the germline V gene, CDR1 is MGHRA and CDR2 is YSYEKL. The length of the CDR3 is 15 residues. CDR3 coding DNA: TGCCCCAGCAGCCAAGAAGGACAGCTCGGAAACACCATATATTTT. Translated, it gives CPSSQEGQLGNTIYF.

The CDR3 DNA follows: TGTGCCAGCAGCGTACGACTAGCGGTCACAGATACGCAGTATTTT. Translation: CASSVRLAVTDTQYF. V is TRBV4-2 and J is TRBJ2-3, with 9 bases identical to TRBD2. There are 15 residues in the CDR3. Germline assignment: CDR1 LGHNA and CDR2 YNFKEQ. V lost 5 bases and J lost 2; bases outside the gene matches: 5.